The rows below give T cell receptor beta chains drawn from one sample of a study of T-cell reconstitution after alpha-beta-depleted transplantation in children. From the PCR reads, TCRdb called clonotypes with MiXCR, one entry per CDR3 protein. Found here are about 210,000 distinct CDR3 sequences, approximately 15% of them singletons; the top ten hold roughly two fifths. Sequences were derived from PBMCs, mostly from graft donor cells, sampled 360 days after TCRalphabeta/CD19-depleted stem cell transplant. The source of these receptors is a male patient under 10 years old who had a stem cell transplant for acute lymphoblastic leukemia, so the T cells may come from the graft donor. Both conserved end residues are part of each CDR3.

TRBV11-2,CASSLEGTINSPLHF
TRBV7-2,CASSSMSRGSNEQFF
TRBV6-4,CASSESGQTYTGELFF
TRBV27,CASALATGANVLTF
TRBV20-1,CSFRTDSYEQYF
TRBV4-3,CASSQGSLAGEQYF
TRBV12-3/TRBV12-4,CASSLVGLEQYF
TRBV6-5,CASSYGAGENEQFF
TRBV28,CASSRLETAKDTEAFF
TRBV7-2,CASSPGQLRVQETQYF
TRBV5-8,CASSLTAGAETQYF
TRBV3-1,CVSSQDRASGQRGETQYF
TRBV12-3/TRBV12-4,CASSTGYNSYEQYF
TRBV10-3,CAISESIEPKQNTGELFF
TRBV9,CASSPGERVYQETQYF
TRBV7-9,CASYTKDGYTF
TRBV13,CASSLGVSSRDTQYF
TRBV4-3,CASSQDWGAFNQPQHF
TRBV7-7,CASSLGIAGQGTGELFF
TRBV12-3/TRBV12-4,CASSLGRRREQFF
TRBV28,CASMWGLRTASYEQYF
TRBV20-1,CSAWTSEISSSYNEQFF
TRBV13,CASSLVNQGTEAFF
TRBV5-1,CASSFTGTGNTGELFF
TRBV12-5,CASALEPGYTIYF
TRBV4-1,CASSQPRDRGSYNEQFF
TRBV20-1,CSARDHVGLDKAGELFF
TRBV3-1,CASSQGDTLGGWNEKLFF
TRBV25-1,CASSELGANVLTF
TRBV6-1,CASSDGPEGNTIYF
TRBV12-3/TRBV12-4,CATTRAGAYEQYF
TRBV29-1,CSGEGQDSYNEQFF
TRBV11-2,CASSLEPGSGELFF
TRBV10-3,CAIKTPGEGPQHF
TRBV10-2,CASSARDRDLLHF
TRBV24-1,CATSDLLSGGVNEQFF
TRBV15,CATSGWTRGDSTDTQYF
TRBV12-3/TRBV12-4,CASSSLGGIQGTQPQHF
TRBV29-1,CSVEGTGLNEQFF
TRBV6-5,CASSFTGSSTEAFF
TRBV12-3/TRBV12-4,CASSINRDQPQHF
TRBV7-8,CASSLSNQIYEQYF
TRBV29-1,CSVRGQGNQPQHF
TRBV9,CASSVLVGPTDTQYF
TRBV20-1,CSGKLAGGPDTQYF
TRBV7-9,CASSLQGPSYEQYF